The rows below give T cell receptor beta chains drawn from one sample of a study of radiotherapy plus CTLA-4 blockade in lung cancer. Using immunoSEQ multiplex PCR, the repertoire was profiled, and TCRdb retains in-frame clones only, with some absent. The sample contains roughly 59,000 clones, around 68% of which appear only once. Material: peripheral blood, obtained from a patient treated with radiotherapy plus ipilimumab. These receptor sequences come from a human donor with non-small cell lung cancer whose response to radiotherapy plus ipilimumab could not be evaluated. CDR3s include the opening cysteine and the closing phenylalanine or tryptophan. Each record gives: D gene, J gene, clone size, V gene, CDR3 DNA, CDR3 protein. A D gene is named only where the DNA matches it firmly. Only some rows state a clone size, as once, few, many or a class for expanded clones.

d_gene: .; j_gene: TRBJ2-7; abundance: few; v_gene: TRBV11-3; CDR3nt: TGTGCCAGCAGCTCCCCCATCCGGGAGCCCTCCTACGAGCAGTACTTC; CDR3aa: CASSSPIREPSYEQYF
d_gene: .; j_gene: TRBJ2-2; abundance: .; v_gene: TRBV30; CDR3nt: TGTGCCTGTCAGGAATATCCAGGGGAGCTGTTTTTT; CDR3aa: CACQEYPGELFF
d_gene: TRBD1; j_gene: TRBJ2-1; abundance: .; v_gene: TRBV9; CDR3nt: TGTGCCAGCAGCACCGGACAGGGTGTTGTCGATGAGCAGTTCTTC; CDR3aa: CASSTGQGVVDEQFF
d_gene: TRBD2; j_gene: TRBJ2-5; abundance: few; v_gene: TRBV18; CDR3nt: TGTGCCAGCTCAAAGGCCGGGCCTAGCGGTCTTGGGACCCAGTACTTC; CDR3aa: CASSKAGPSGLGTQYF
d_gene: TRBD2; j_gene: TRBJ2-1; abundance: .; v_gene: TRBV11-2; CDR3nt: TGTGCCAGCAGCTTTACGACTAGCGGGAGGGCATACAATGAGCAGTTCTTC; CDR3aa: CASSFTTSGRAYNEQFF
d_gene: TRBD1; j_gene: TRBJ1-1; abundance: .; v_gene: TRBV5-8; CDR3nt: TGTGCCAGCAGCGGTTACCGGGACAGGGGAGCTTTCTTT; CDR3aa: CASSGYRDRGAFF
d_gene: TRBD2; j_gene: TRBJ2-1; abundance: .; v_gene: TRBV9; CDR3nt: TGTGCCAGCAGCGTAGGGGCTAGCGGGAGGGCTATAGGTGGCTCCTACAATGAGCAGTTCTTC; CDR3aa: CASSVGASGRAIGGSYNEQFF
d_gene: TRBD2; j_gene: TRBJ2-2; abundance: .; v_gene: TRBV15; CDR3nt: TGTGCCACCCATCAGGGGGGTAATAGCGGGAGGGCCCCCACCGGGGAGCTGTTTTTT; CDR3aa: CATHQGGNSGRAPTGELFF
d_gene: .; j_gene: TRBJ2-3; abundance: .; v_gene: TRBV28; CDR3nt: TGTGCCAGCAGTTTATCCCCAGACACAGATACGCAGTATTTT; CDR3aa: CASSLSPDTDTQYF
d_gene: TRBD2; j_gene: TRBJ2-1; abundance: .; v_gene: TRBV5-1; CDR3nt: TGCGCCAGCAGCGGACTAGCGGGCGACAATGAGCAGTTCTTC; CDR3aa: CASSGLAGDNEQFF
d_gene: .; j_gene: TRBJ2-7; abundance: .; v_gene: TRBV27; CDR3nt: TGTGCCAGCAGTCTGAGGAGGGCCTACGAGCAGTACTTC; CDR3aa: CASSLRRAYEQYF
d_gene: .; j_gene: TRBJ1-1; abundance: .; v_gene: TRBV29-1; CDR3nt: TGCAGCGTTTCCCACGGCGGCACTGAAGCTTTCTTT; CDR3aa: CSVSHGGTEAFF